This TCR beta chain was found in a study of T cells in Graves' hyperthyroidism and ophthalmopathy. Active moderate-to-severe ophthalmopathy, Clinical Activity Score at least 3, NOSPECS at least 4, under 3 months' duration. Patients with uncontrolled infections, other autoimmune diseases, pregnancy or lactation were excluded. Fresh 10 ml peripheral blood yielded PBMCs. TCR beta CDR3 regions were amplified from RNA transcripts. The HTBI primer set was used in a first-round RT-PCR of the TCR CDR3. TCRdb passed the multiplex PCR reads through MiXCR, listing each CDR3 protein once. Of 700,000 or so distinct CDR3 sequences listed, approximately 15% were seen once; the top ten hold roughly an eighth. The sample holds many counts of this clonotype. Its antigen is not identified. Trimming pared 1 base from V and 0 bases from J, leaving 11 bases between. The CDR3 contains 15 residues. Germline CDR1 reads DFQATT; CDR2 reads SNEGSKA (reference sequence).

Regarding the study as a whole: Most clonotypes that expanded in the thyroid above 0.001 also showed up in blood.

The TCR comes from a woman in her 50s with Graves' ophthalmopathy. V and J are TRBV20-1 and TRBJ2-3; weak D call: TRBD2 (5 bases). The sample comprised blood. CDR3 residues: CSARGRGSSTDTQYF. DNA of the CDR3: TGCAGTGCTAGAGGACGCGGGTCTAGCACAGATACGCAGTATTTT.